What follows are 16 T cell receptor beta chains derived from one specimen sequenced in a study of beta chain features in type 1 diabetes. Findings and limits, study-wide: Across all four CD4+ subsets, people with type 1 diabetes showed modestly shorter TCRB CDR3s.

Investigators reverse transcribed all isolated RNA, so they sequenced expressed TCRB transcripts. The repertoire was sequenced with immunoSEQ multiplex PCR; TCRdb's copy has only in-frame clones and lacks some. The data hold a few hundred thousand clones, with less than 15% observed a single time. No antigens are known for them. The sample comprised naive CD4+ T cells from blood. These TCRs come from a woman under 30 with type 1 diabetes.

This clone showed up just a few times. J is TRBJ2-1 and V is TRBV5-4; 9 bases map to TRBD2. Losses at the gene ends were 7 bases for V and 0 bases for J; bases not matched to a gene: 5. The CDR3 contains 15 residues. In germline, CDR1 is SGHNT, CDR2 YYREEE (reference sequence). In DNA, the CDR3 is TGTGCCAGCGCGGGGGGGCCAAGCTCCTACAATGAGCAGTTCTTC. This gives the protein CASAGGPSSYNEQFF. Looking up the rest from reference TRBV5-4 and TRBJ2-1 gives the full variable domain: ETGVTQSPTHLIKTRGQQVTLRCSSQSGHNTVSWYQQALGQGPQFIFQYYREEENGRGNFPPRFSGLQFPNYSSELNVNALELDDSALYLCASAGGPSSYNEQFFGPGTRLTVL.

V and J are TRBV7-8 and TRBJ2-1; 14 bases are a match to TRBD2. The germline V gene has CDR1 SGHVS and CDR2 FQNEAQ. Trimming removed 3 bases from V and 6 bases from J; junction bases left unmatched: 4. The CDR3 runs 16 residues. CDR3 protein: CASSFRLAGGINEQFF. CDR3 DNA: TGTGCCAGCAGCTTCCGACTAGCGGGAGGGATCAATGAGCAGTTCTTC.

The chain combines TRBV9 with TRBJ2-3, with no clear D. V lost 0 bases and J 9 bases, leaving 14 bases between the germline ends. Germline CDR1 is SGDLS and CDR2 is YYNGEE. The CDR3 contains 14 residues. The CDR3, as DNA: TGTGCCAGCAGCGTAGGAGTCTCTACCTACACGCAGTATTTT. It encodes CASSVGVSTYTQYF.

The chain couples TRBV29-1 to TRBJ2-3, with 10 positions matching TRBD1. The germline gives CDR1 SQVTM, CDR2 ANQGSEA. The CDR3 is made up of 16 amino acids. J gave up 3 bases and V 3 bases, and 9 bases lay outside the gene matches. CDR3 region: CSVEGDRGFYTDTQYF. The CDR3 DNA is TGCAGCGTTGAGGGGGACAGGGGCTTTTATACAGATACGCAGTATTTT.

This clone was seen only a few times. The chain uses TRBV23-1 and TRBJ2-2; 9 nucleotides align to TRBD1. TRBV23-1 is sorted into the ORF group, with uncertain function. Trimming at V came to 0 bases and at J to 7 bases, leaving 12 bases not matched to a gene. The length of the CDR3 is 18 residues. The CDR3 is CASSQSDPEDRGNGELFF. The DNA for the CDR3 is TGCGCCAGCAGTCAATCTGACCCGGAGGACAGGGGTAACGGGGAGCTGTTTTTT.

The chain links TRBV15 to TRBJ2-5; D perhaps matches TRBD2 (7 bases). This CDR3 comprises 17 residues. V dropped 0 bases and J dropped 4 bases, with 18 bases sitting between them. CDR1 LNHNV and CDR2 YYDKDF come from the germline V gene (reference sequence). The CDR3, as DNA: TGTGCCACCAGCAGAGATGGTCGGACTAGGGGGGGAGAGACCCAGTACTTC. Protein product: CATSRDGRTRGGETQYF.

This clone was seen more than once but under ten times. The V and J genes are TRBV21-1 and TRBJ2-7; TRBD2, the D gene given by the table, was not confirmed from the DNA. TRBV21-1 counts as a pseudogene. This CDR3 spans 17 amino acids. CDR3 residues: CASSKGGSTSGIYEQYV. CDR3 in DNA: TGTGCCAGCAGCAAAGGGGGTTCGACTAGCGGGATTTACGAGCAGTACGTC.

The chain uses TRBV18 and TRBJ2-7; 8 bases line up with TRBD1. The V gene's germline CDR1 is KGHSH and CDR2 LQKENI. The CDR3 is made up of 15 amino acids. V shed 2 bases and J 4 bases; nucleotides not matched to a gene: 7. This CDR3 reads CASSPNGQGQYEQYF. CDR3 in DNA: TGTGCCAGCTCACCAAACGGACAGGGTCAATACGAGCAGTACTTC.

This clone showed up just a few times. Other DNA sequences in the sample encode the same CDR3. The chain recombines TRBV29-1 with TRBJ1-1; 9 bases match TRBD1. CDR3 size: 13 residues. Germline V gene sequence: CDR1 SQVTM, CDR2 ANQGSEA. The V segment lost 6 bases and the J segment 5 bases; nucleotides outside the gene matches: 7. CDR3: CSVEGQGGTEAFF. CDR3 coding DNA: TGCAGCGTGGAGGGACAGGGAGGGACTGAAGCTTTCTTT.

V is TRBV11-3 and J is TRBJ1-1, with 7 bases matching TRBD1. CDR3 length: 14 residues. Germline V lookup: CDR1 SGHNT, CDR2 YENEEA. The J segment lost 2 bases and the V segment lost 3 bases, leaving 3 bases of the junction unmatched. This chain's CDR3 is CASSFGTVNTEAFF. CDR3 in DNA: TGTGCCAGCAGCTTTGGGACAGTTAACACTGAAGCTTTCTTT.

The chain links TRBV29-1 to TRBJ1-1, with 7 bases matching TRBD1. J lost 1 base, V lost 4 bases, and 6 bases had no gene match. Looked up from germline, CDR1 is SQVTM and CDR2 is ANQGSEA. The CDR3 spans 14 residues. The CDR3 here is CSVVNRGRNTEAFF. The CDR3 DNA reads TGCAGCGTTGTCAACAGGGGTCGGAACACTGAAGCTTTCTTT.

The J gene is TRBJ2-7, the V gene TRBV5-4; possibly TRBD2 for D (6 bases). Germline V gives CDR1 SGHNT, CDR2 YYREEE (reference sequence). V was shortened by 2 bases and J by 2 bases, with 20 bases between the two germline ends. CDR3 size: 17 residues. CDR3 protein: CASSFLRSSGSTYEQYV. The CDR3 DNA reads as TGTGCCAGCAGCTTCCTCCGGAGTAGCGGCTCAACCTACGAGCAGTACGTC.

The chain combines TRBV29-1 with TRBJ1-1; TRBD1 matches at 7 bases. The V segment lost 5 bases and the J segment 7 bases; nucleotides outside the gene matches: 7. Germline loops: CDR1 SQVTM, CDR2 ANQGSEA. The CDR3 consists of 12 residues. The DNA of the CDR3 is TGCAGCGTTCGAGGGGGCTCGGATGAAGCTTTCTTT. This gives the protein CSVRGGSDEAFF.

This clone has more than one count but fewer than ten. The genes are TRBV28 and TRBJ2-3; tentative D call: TRBD2 (5 bases). V lost 4 bases and J lost 12, with 11 bases in between. The CDR3 consists of 11 residues. CDR1 and CDR2 (germline): MDHEN, SYDVKM. In nucleotides, the CDR3 is TGTGCCAGCAGTTCAGAAACGGGACAGTATTTT. It is translated as CASSSETGQYF.

The V and J genes are TRBV6-5 and TRBJ2-1; TRBD1 agrees at 9 bases. This CDR3 has 13 residues. J gave up 12 bases and V 0 bases, and 3 bases lay outside the gene matches. Germline V gene sequence: CDR1 MNHEY, CDR2 SVGAGI. The chain's CDR3 is CASSYSTGGWQFF. CDR3 DNA: TGTGCCAGCAGTTACTCTACAGGGGGCTGGCAGTTCTTC.

The chain recombines TRBV30 with TRBJ1-1; D ambiguous. V was pared by 4 bases and J by 1 base, with 10 bases between. This CDR3 contains 13 residues. Germline V lookup: CDR1 GTSNPN, CDR2 SVGIG (reference sequence). In DNA, the CDR3 is TGTGCCTGGATCCCCAACTGGAACACTGAAGCTTTCTTT. This encodes CAWIPNWNTEAFF.